These T cell receptor beta chains were read from a single sample in a study of T cell repertoires in cytomegalovirus infection. Each CDR3 protein is one row after TCRdb ran MiXCR on the reads. The data hold about 740,000 distinct CDR3 sequences, with 35% observed a single time. Sample: PBMCs. All receptors derive from a human donor in good health (CMV status not recorded). Some clones in this sample may be carry-over from other donors' samples. Both conserved end residues are part of each CDR3. Fields, in order: V gene, D gene, clone size, J gene, CDR3 length, CDR3 protein, CDR3 DNA. The D gene is left open where the match is weak. Clone size is given for some rows only: seen once, a few or many times, or a class if the clone is expanded.

TRBV20-1	.	few	TRBJ1-1	13	CSARDPKGTEAFF	TGCAGTGCTAGAGATCCCAAGGGAACAGAAGCTTTCTTT
TRBV11-2	TRBD1	.	TRBJ1-4	15	CASSWRTGGNEKLFF	TGTGCCAGCAGCTGGAGGACAGGGGGTAATGAAAAACTGTTTTTT
TRBV27	.	few	TRBJ2-2	16	CASSQRQTTNTGELFF	TGTGCCAGCAGTCAGAGACAGACCACGAACACCGGGGAGCTGTTTTTT
TRBV20-1	.	few	TRBJ2-1	17	CSARLYIAESSYNEQFF	TGCAGTGCTAGATTATACATAGCGGAAAGCTCCTACAATGAGCAGTTCTTC
TRBV2	TRBD1	.	TRBJ1-6	13	CASKGTGPSPLHF	TGTGCCAGCAAGGGGACAGGGCCTTCGCCCCTCCACTTT
TRBV7-8	.	.	TRBJ1-4	14	CASTFGRGNEKLFF	TGTGCCAGCACGTTTGGTCGGGGGAATGAAAAACTGTTTTTT
TRBV20-1	TRBD1	.	TRBJ1-5	13	CSARTGAGQPQNF	TGCAGTGCTAGGACAGGGGCGGGCCAGCCCCAGAATTTT
TRBV28	TRBD1	many	TRBJ1-6	18	CASSLGRTGGPRNSPLHF	TGTGCCAGCAGTTTAGGGCGGACAGGGGGTCCTCGTAATTCACCCCTCCACTTT
TRBV7-8	TRBD2	.	TRBJ2-3	16	CASSLSGRALTDTQYF	TGTGCCAGCAGCCTCAGCGGGAGGGCCTTAACAGATACGCAGTATTTT
TRBV9	.	.	TRBJ2-3	16	CASSVGNSRTADTQYF	TGTGCCAGCAGCGTCGGAAACTCGCGGACGGCAGATACGCAGTATTTT
TRBV7-6	TRBD2	.	TRBJ2-3	16	CASSPQPSGGGDTQYF	TGTGCCAGCAGCCCCCAACCCAGCGGGGGGGGTGATACGCAGTATTTT
TRBV18	.	.	TRBJ1-1	12	CASSPQQLEAFF	TGTGCAAGCTCACCCCAACAGCTTGAAGCTTTCTTT
TRBV10-3	.	few	TRBJ2-3	14	CAIKGEVGTDTQYF	TGTGCCATCAAGGGGGAGGTAGGCACAGATACGCAGTATTTT
TRBV5-6	.	.	TRBJ1-3	19	CASSSWPGGTLEPRNTIYF	TGTGCCAGCAGCTCGTGGCCTGGTGGGACCTTGGAGCCTCGGAACACCATATATTTT
TRBV28	TRBD1	few	TRBJ1-6	14	CASSQGTDRSPLHF	TGTGCCAGCAGTCAGGGGACAGATCGCTCACCCCTCCACTTT
TRBV28	TRBD1	.	TRBJ2-5	15	CASSEYGQGRETQYF	TGTGCCAGCAGTGAATATGGACAGGGGCGAGAGACCCAGTACTTC
TRBV20-1	.	.	TRBJ2-5	15	CSARIQSTIQETQYF	TGCAGTGCTAGGATACAGAGTACCATCCAAGAGACCCAGTACTTC
TRBV6-1	TRBD1	.	TRBJ2-7	15	CASSLRQGISYEQYF	TGTGCCAGCAGTCTCCGACAGGGGATCTCCTACGAGCAGTACTTC
TRBV5-4	TRBD1	few	TRBJ1-1	16	CASSGRQGGLNTEAFF	TGTGCCAGCAGCGGAAGACAGGGGGGACTGAACACTGAAGCTTTCTTT
TRBV28	.	.	TRBJ2-7	13	CASSLKVPSEQYF	TGTGCCAGCAGTTTGAAAGTCCCATCCGAGCAGTACTTC
TRBV5-6	.	once	TRBJ2-5	13	CASSLKGVETQYF	TGTGCCAGCAGCTTGAAGGGGGTAGAGACCCAGTACTTC
TRBV24-1	.	.	TRBJ2-7	12	CATSDFANEQYF	TGTGCCACCAGTGATTTCGCGAACGAGCAGTACTTC
TRBV7-2	.	.	TRBJ2-4	19	CASSLEIGTGQPAKNIQYF	TGTGCCAGCAGCTTAGAGATCGGGACGGGTCAACCAGCCAAAAACATTCAGTACTTC
TRBV6-1	TRBD2	.	TRBJ2-5	16	CASRKPSSGTGETQYF	TGTGCCAGCCGAAAGCCGTCTAGCGGGACCGGAGAGACCCAGTACTTC
TRBV25-1	.	.	TRBJ1-1	11	CAARGVTEAFF	TGTGCCGCCCGGGGGGTTACTGAAGCTTTCTTT
TRBV9	.	.	TRBJ2-5	14	CASSVSKQQETQYF	TGTGCCAGCAGCGTAAGTAAGCAGCAAGAGACCCAGTACTTC
TRBV27	.	few	TRBJ2-5	14	CASSYLGKFGTQYF	TGTGCCAGCAGTTACCTCGGGAAGTTCGGGACCCAGTACTTC
TRBV5-1	TRBD1	.	TRBJ1-1	14	CASSYAQGASVSFF	TGCGCCAGCAGCTATGCACAGGGGGCTTCGGTGTCTTTCTTT
TRBV19	TRBD1	.	TRBJ2-7	15	CASSTRQGNAYEQYF	TGTGCCAGTAGTACACGACAGGGGAATGCCTACGAGCAGTACTTC
TRBV10-2	TRBD1	.	TRBJ1-1	17	CASRPQGAGTGKTEAFF	TGCGCCAGCAGGCCCCAAGGAGCCGGGACAGGGAAGACTGAAGCTTTCTTT
TRBV7-9	.	many	TRBJ1-1	14	CASSPVWVNTEAFF	TGTGCCAGCAGCCCGGTCTGGGTGAACACTGAAGCTTTCTTT
TRBV7-6	TRBD2	few	TRBJ2-5	16	CASSSERGSGYETQYF	TGTGCCAGCAGCTCCGAACGGGGTAGCGGGTACGAGACCCAGTACTTC
TRBV12-3/TRBV12-4	TRBD1	.	TRBJ1-6	15	CASSFKSGTGSPLHF	TGTGCCAGCAGTTTCAAGTCAGGGACAGGTTCACCCCTCCACTTT
TRBV9	.	.	TRBJ1-1	14	CASSVGDSKLEAFF	TGTGCCAGCAGCGTAGGTGACAGTAAGCTTGAAGCTTTCTTT
TRBV28	TRBD1	few	TRBJ2-1	15	CASSFIQGVANEQFF	TGTGCCAGCAGTTTTATACAGGGGGTCGCCAATGAGCAGTTCTTC
TRBV7-9	.	.	TRBJ2-7	14	CASSPIAAIGEQYF	TGTGCCAGCAGCCCTATCGCGGCAATTGGTGAGCAGTACTTC
TRBV7-9	.	.	TRBJ1-6	12	CASSTHNSHLHF	TGTGCCAGCAGCACTCACAATTCACACCTCCACTTT
TRBV6-1	.	few	TRBJ2-2	14	CASSERRNTGELFF	TGTGCCAGCAGTGAACGAAGGAACACCGGGGAGCTGTTTTTT
TRBV10-1	.	few	TRBJ2-3	14	CASSESTGADTQYF	TGCGCCAGCAGTGAGTCGACTGGGGCGGATACGCAGTATTTT
TRBV4-1	.	few	TRBJ2-2	16	CASSHVLTGNTGELFF	TGCGCCAGCAGCCACGTATTGACAGGGAACACCGGGGAGCTGTTTTTT
TRBV20-1	TRBD1	.	TRBJ2-2	16	CSASFKGTGGTGELFF	TGCAGTGCTAGTTTTAAAGGGACAGGGGGAACCGGGGAGCTGTTTTTT
TRBV20-1	.	few	TRBJ2-3	15	CSEADPSYGTDTQYF	TGCAGTGAAGCAGACCCTAGCTATGGTACTGATACGCAGTATTTT
TRBV7-8	TRBD1	few	TRBJ2-1	17	CASSGHETGVSYNEQFF	TGTGCCAGCAGCGGCCATGAGACAGGGGTGTCCTACAATGAGCAGTTCTTC
TRBV12-3/TRBV12-4	.	once	TRBJ2-7	14	CASSPRAMNYEQYF	TGTGCCAGCAGTCCCCGGGCCATGAACTACGAGCAGTACTTC
TRBV4-1	.	once	TRBJ2-7	16	CASSPGGTVTPYEQYF	TGCGCCAGCAGCCCCGGGGGGACAGTGACTCCCTACGAGCAGTACTTC
TRBV10-3	TRBD2	.	TRBJ2-2	14	CAIRLTSSTGELFF	TGTGCCATCAGGTTGACTAGCAGCACCGGGGAGCTGTTTTTT
TRBV7-2	.	.	TRBJ2-2	14	CASSLVEGLGELFF	TGTGCCAGCAGCTTAGTGGAAGGGCTCGGGGAGCTGTTTTTT
TRBV7-9	TRBD1	.	TRBJ2-7	13	CASIRTGDDEQYF	TGTGCCAGTATAAGGACAGGGGACGACGAGCAGTACTTC
TRBV7-2	TRBD2	many	TRBJ2-1	16	CASTTNSGSGRNEQFF	TGTGCCAGCACCACAAACAGCGGGAGTGGAAGGAATGAGCAGTTCTTC
TRBV20-1	.	.	TRBJ2-7	18	CSARDLYLTIGTSYEQYF	TGCAGTGCTAGAGATCTTTATTTGACGATAGGGACATCCTACGAGCAGTACTTC
TRBV7-8	TRBD2	.	TRBJ2-3	14	CSSSPQRGGDTQYF	TGTTCCAGCAGCCCTCAGCGGGGGGGGGATACGCAGTATTTT
TRBV7-2	.	few	TRBJ2-7	15	CASSPRPGPPYEQYF	TGTGCCAGCAGCCCACGGCCGGGCCCCCCCTACGAGCAGTACTTC
TRBV7-2	.	.	TRBJ2-1	13	CASSARDYNEQFF	TGTGCCAGCAGCGCTAGGGACTACAATGAGCAGTTCTTC
TRBV23-1	TRBD1	few	TRBJ1-1	14	CASSQRTGDGEAFF	TGCGCCAGCAGTCAAAGGACAGGGGACGGTGAAGCTTTCTTT